Below, 4 T cell receptor beta chains from the same sample are listed, as sequenced in a study of CD8 T cells in ankylosing spondylitis. From the 5' RACE reads, TCRdb called clonotypes with MiXCR, one entry per CDR3 protein. In the table there are approximately 180,000 distinct CDR3 sequences, 15% to 20% of which are singletons. The sequencing input was blood, either unsorted or a sorted T cell fraction (not recorded which). The source is a male donor aged 10-30 years with ankylosing spondylitis or in good health (not recorded which).

This clonotype showed up many times. The CDR3 coding sequence is TGTGCCAGCAGTGAAAGTGCGTACGAGCAGTACGTC. Translation: CASSESAYEQYV. The gene calls are TRBV2 and TRBJ2-7, with D hard to call. The germline CDR1 and CDR2 sequences are SNHLY and FYNNEI. The V end was cut by 2 bases, the J end by 4 bases, with 6 bases between. This CDR3 has 12 residues.

In its sample, this clonotype was seen once. The J gene is TRBJ2-3, the V gene TRBV6-1; 7 bases agree with TRBD2. V was pared by 4 bases and J by 2 bases, with 9 bases of the junction left unmatched. Germline loops: CDR1 MNHNS, CDR2 SASEGT. There are 16 residues in the CDR3. CDR3 loop: CASSGYSGPPTDTQYF. The CDR3 DNA sequence: TGTGCCAGCAGTGGATATAGCGGGCCCCCCACAGATACGCAGTATTTT.

This clonotype was detected only a few times. Sequence at one end of the junction differs from germline and may be a read error. The chain employs TRBV20-1 and TRBJ1-2; D is perhaps TRBD1 (6 bases). This CDR3 contains 12 residues. The V gene's germline CDR1 is DFQATT and CDR2 SNEGSKA (reference sequence). In DNA, the CDR3 is TGCAGTGCTAGATCGGGGGACACGCCCGCGGCCTTC. Translated: CSARSGDTPAAF.

This clonotype was counted many times. The V gene is TRBV11-2, the J gene TRBJ2-5, with unresolved D. This CDR3 is built from 16 residues. Germline loops: CDR1 SGHAT, CDR2 FQNNGV. V was clipped by 5 bases and J by 2 bases, with 18 bases between them. The CDR3 DNA is TGTGCCAGCAGCCTCGTGGGGTCGTTAGGGCAAGAGACCCAGTACTTC. Translating it yields CASSLVGSLGQETQYF. The full variable domain, with the rest looked up from reference TRBV11-2 and TRBJ2-5, is EAGVAQSPRYKIIEKRQSVAFWCNPISGHATLYWYQQILGQGPKLLIQFQNNGVVDDSQLPKDRFSAERLKGVDSTLKIQPAKLEDSAVYLCASSLVGSLGQETQYFGPGTRLLVL.